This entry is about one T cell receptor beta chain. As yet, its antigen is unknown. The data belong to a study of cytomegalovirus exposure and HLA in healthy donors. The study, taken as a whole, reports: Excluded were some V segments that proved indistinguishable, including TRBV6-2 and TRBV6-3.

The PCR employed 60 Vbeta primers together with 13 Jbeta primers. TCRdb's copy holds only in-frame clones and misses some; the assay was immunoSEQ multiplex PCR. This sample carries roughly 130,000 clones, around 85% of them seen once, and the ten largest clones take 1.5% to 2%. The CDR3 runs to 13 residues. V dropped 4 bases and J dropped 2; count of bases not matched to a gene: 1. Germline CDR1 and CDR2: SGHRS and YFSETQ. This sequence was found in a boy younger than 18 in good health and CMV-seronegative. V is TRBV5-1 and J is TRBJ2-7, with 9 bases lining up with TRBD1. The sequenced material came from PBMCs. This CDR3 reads CASSRDRAYEQYF. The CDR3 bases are TGCGCCAGCAGCCGGGACAGGGCCTACGAGCAGTACTTC.